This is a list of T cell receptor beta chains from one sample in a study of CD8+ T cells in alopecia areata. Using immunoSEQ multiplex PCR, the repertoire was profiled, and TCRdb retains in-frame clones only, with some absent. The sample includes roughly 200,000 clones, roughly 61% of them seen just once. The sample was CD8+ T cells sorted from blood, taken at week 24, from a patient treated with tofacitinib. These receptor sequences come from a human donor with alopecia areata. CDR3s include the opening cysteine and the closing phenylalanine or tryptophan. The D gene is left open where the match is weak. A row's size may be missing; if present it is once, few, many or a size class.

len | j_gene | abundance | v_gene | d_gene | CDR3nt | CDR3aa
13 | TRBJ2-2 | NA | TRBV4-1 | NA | TGCGCCAGCAGCCAAACCCAATCCGGGGAGCTGTTTTTT | CASSQTQSGELFF
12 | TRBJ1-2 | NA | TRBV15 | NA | TGTGCCACCAGCAGGACACCTTATGGCTACACCTTC | CATSRTPYGYTF
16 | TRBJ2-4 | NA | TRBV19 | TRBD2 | TGTGCCAGTAGTATGGGGCTAGCGGGGGGCAAAAACATTCAGTACTTC | CASSMGLAGGKNIQYF
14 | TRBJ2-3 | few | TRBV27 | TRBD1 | TGTGCCAGCACAGAGCAGGGGGCTTACGATACGCAGTATTTT | CASTEQGAYDTQYF
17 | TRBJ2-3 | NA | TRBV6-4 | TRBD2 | TGTGCCAGCAGTGAACAAGCGGGGGGCGGTAGCACAGATACGCAGTATTTT | CASSEQAGGGSTDTQYF
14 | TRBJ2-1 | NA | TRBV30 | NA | TGTGCCTGGAGCGACAGGCTGACCTACAATGAGCAGTTCTTC | CAWSDRLTYNEQFF
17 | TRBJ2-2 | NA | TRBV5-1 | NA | TGCGCCAGCAGCCCGGCCGGGACCCTTAGCGTTTCCGGGGAGCTGTTTTTT | CASSPAGTLSVSGELFF
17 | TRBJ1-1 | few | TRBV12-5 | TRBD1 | TGTGCTAGTGGTCTCTGGACAGGGGAAGGGCATCCCCCTGAAGCTTTCTTT | CASGLWTGEGHPPEAFF
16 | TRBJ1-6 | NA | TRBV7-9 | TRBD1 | TGTGCCAGCAGCTATACAGGGGGCGGCCATAATTCACCCCTCCACTTT | CASSYTGGGHNSPLHF
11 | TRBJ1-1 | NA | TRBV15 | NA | TGTGCCACCAGTATCGGGGCTGAAGCTTTCTTT | CATSIGAEAFF
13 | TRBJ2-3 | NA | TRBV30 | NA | TGTGCCTGGGCGGCCACATACACAGATACGCAGTATTTT | CAWAATYTDTQYF
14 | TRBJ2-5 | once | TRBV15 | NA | TGTGCCACCAGCAGAGATGGGATGGGTGAGACCCAGTACTTC | CATSRDGMGETQYF
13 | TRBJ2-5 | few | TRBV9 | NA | TGTGCCAGCAGTTTATGGGGGGCAGAGACCCAGTACTTC | CASSLWGAETQYF
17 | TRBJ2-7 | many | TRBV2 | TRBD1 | TGTGCCAGCACCCGGGACAGGGCTGATTATATCTCCTACGAGCAGTACTTC | CASTRDRADYISYEQYF
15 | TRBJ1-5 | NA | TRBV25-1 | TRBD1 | TGTGCCAGCAGTGCGATGGACAGGGCGGATCAGCCCCAGCATTTT | CASSAMDRADQPQHF
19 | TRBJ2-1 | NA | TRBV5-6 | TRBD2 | TGTGCCAGCAGCTTGGCTACTAGCGGGGGGGCCGGATTCCTGGATGAGCAGTTCTTC | CASSLATSGGAGFLDEQFF
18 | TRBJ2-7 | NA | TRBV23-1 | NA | TGCGCCAGCACTTCCAGGGCCTGCTCAGGGGCGCCCGACTACGAGCAGTACTTC | CASTSRACSGAPDYEQYF
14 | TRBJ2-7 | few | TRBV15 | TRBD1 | TGTGCCACCAGCAGAGGGGGACAGGGTCGGGAGCAGTACTTC | CATSRGGQGREQYF
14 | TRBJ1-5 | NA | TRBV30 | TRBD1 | TGTGCCTGGAGCCCAGGACAGGGTTATCAGCCCCAGCATTTT | CAWSPGQGYQPQHF
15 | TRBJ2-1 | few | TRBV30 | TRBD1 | TGTGCCTGGACCGGACAGGGGGCCTCCTACAATGAGCAGTTCTTC | CAWTGQGASYNEQFF
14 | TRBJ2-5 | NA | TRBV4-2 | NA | TGTGCCAGCAGCCAAGGTACAGGGAAAGAGACCCAGTACTTC | CASSQGTGKETQYF
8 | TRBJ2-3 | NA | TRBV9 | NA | TGTGCCAGATATACGCAGTATTTT | CARYTQYF
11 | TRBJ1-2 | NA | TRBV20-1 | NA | TGCAGTGCTAGAACTCAGGGGAGTATTCACTTC | CSARTQGSIHF
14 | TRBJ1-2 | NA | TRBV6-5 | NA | TGTGCCAGCAGTTACAAAGGGGCGGGCTATGGCTACACCTTC | CASSYKGAGYGYTF
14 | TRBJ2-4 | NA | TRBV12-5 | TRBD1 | TGTGCTAGTGGTTTGGTATCGGGACAGAACATTCAGTACTTC | CASGLVSGQNIQYF
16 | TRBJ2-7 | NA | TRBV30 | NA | TGTGCCTGGAGCCTACTCCAAGGGTGGACGTCCTACGAGCAGTACTTC | CAWSLLQGWTSYEQYF
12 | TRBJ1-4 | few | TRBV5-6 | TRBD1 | TGTGCCAGCAGCTTGGGACAGGGAAAACTGTTTTTT | CASSLGQGKLFF
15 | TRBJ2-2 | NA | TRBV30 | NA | TGTGCCTGGTCACCCGGTGCGGAGAACACCGGGGAGCTGTTTTTT | CAWSPGAENTGELFF
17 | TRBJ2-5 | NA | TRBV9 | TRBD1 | TGTGCCAGCAGCGACCCGGGACAGGGGGCGCTGAGGGAGACCCAGTACTTC | CASSDPGQGALRETQYF
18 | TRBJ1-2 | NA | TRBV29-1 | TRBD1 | TGCAGCGTTGATGATTTACAGGGGGACAGGGGAGCTGGATATGGCTACACCTTC | CSVDDLQGDRGAGYGYTF
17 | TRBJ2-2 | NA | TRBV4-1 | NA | TGCGCCAGCAGCCTACCGCAGGGAAGACCGAACACCGGGGAGCTGTTTTTT | CASSLPQGRPNTGELFF
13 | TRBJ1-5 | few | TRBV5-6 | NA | TGTGCCAGCAGCTGGAGATCCAATCAGCCCCAGCATTTT | CASSWRSNQPQHF
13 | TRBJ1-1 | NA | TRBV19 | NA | TGTGCCAGTAGTATCGGTCAGAACACTGAAGCTTTCTTT | CASSIGQNTEAFF
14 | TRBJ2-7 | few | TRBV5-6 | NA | TGTGCCAGCAGGTCTGTTGAGGGATTCTACGAGCAGTACTTC | CASRSVEGFYEQYF
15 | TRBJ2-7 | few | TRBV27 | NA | TGTGCCAGCAGCATAAAACAGGACCTTTCCTACGAGCAGTACTTC | CASSIKQDLSYEQYF
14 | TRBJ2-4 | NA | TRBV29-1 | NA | TGCAGCGTTAGAGGGCAGGGTTCCAAAAACATTCAGTACTTC | CSVRGQGSKNIQYF
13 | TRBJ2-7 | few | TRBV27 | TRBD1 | TGTGCCAGCAGTGAGACAGGGTGGAACGAGCAGTACTTC | CASSETGWNEQYF
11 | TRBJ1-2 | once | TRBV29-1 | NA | TGCAGCGCTCCGGACAGAGGGGGCTACACCTTC | CSAPDRGGYTF
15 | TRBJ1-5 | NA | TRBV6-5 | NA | TGTGCCAGCAGTTACTCTGGCAGGGGCAATCAGCCCCAGCATTTT | CASSYSGRGNQPQHF
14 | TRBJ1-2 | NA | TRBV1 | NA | TGCACCAGCAGCCAAGGTCAGGGGATGACGGGCTACACCTTC | CTSSQGQGMTGYTF
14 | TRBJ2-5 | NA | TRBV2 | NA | TGTGCCAGCAGCGGGGTTACGGGGTTGGAGACCCAGTACTTC | CASSGVTGLETQYF
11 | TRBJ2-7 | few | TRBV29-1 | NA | TGCAGCGTAGAGATTCTCTACGAGCAGTACTTC | CSVEILYEQYF
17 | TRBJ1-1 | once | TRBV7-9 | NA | TGTGCCAGCAGCTCCACCGCAGGCTTCGGGCCGAACACTGAAGCTTTCTTT | CASSSTAGFGPNTEAFF
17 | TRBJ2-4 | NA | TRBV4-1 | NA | TGCGCCAGCAGCCCAGCCGGTCGCGGGACGGCCAAAAACATTCAGTACTTC | CASSPAGRGTAKNIQYF
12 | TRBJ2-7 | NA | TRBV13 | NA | TGTGCCAGCAGCTCTTCCTCCTACGAGCAGTACTTC | CASSSSSYEQYF
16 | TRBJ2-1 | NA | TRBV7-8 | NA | TGTGCCAGCAGGTGGGAGGGGGACAGGCTAAACAATGAGCAGTTCTTC | CASRWEGDRLNNEQFF